A selection of T cell receptor beta chains follows, all from one sample in a study of cytomegalovirus exposure and HLA in healthy donors. Only in-frame clones appear in the TCRdb table, and some are missing; sequencing was by immunoSEQ multiplex PCR. The sample shows 150,000 to 200,000 clones, more than 65% of them seen only once. The sample consisted of PBMCs. The receptors stem from a woman in her forties or fifties in good health and CMV-seronegative. CDR3s include the opening cysteine and the closing phenylalanine or tryptophan. A D gene is named only where the DNA matches it firmly. Clone size appears in some rows only: once, few, many, or a class for an expanded clone.

J gene | V gene | D gene | clone size | CDR3 protein | CDR3 DNA
TRBJ2-3 | TRBV4-3 | TRBD2 | . | CASSQELSGGRSTDTQYF | TGCGCCAGCAGCCAAGAGCTTAGCGGGGGGCGAAGCACAGATACGCAGTATTTT
TRBJ2-7 | TRBV10-3 | TRBD2 | . | CAISVASGGPEQYF | TGTGCCATCAGTGTCGCTAGCGGGGGCCCCGAGCAGTACTTC
TRBJ1-5 | TRBV14 | . | . | CASSQERQGGQPQHF | TGTGCCAGCAGCCAAGAAAGGCAGGGAGGTCAGCCCCAGCATTTT
TRBJ2-7 | TRBV27 | TRBD1 | . | CASSPQTGGAYEQYF | TGTGCCAGCAGTCCTCAGACAGGGGGCGCTTACGAGCAGTACTTC
TRBJ2-3 | TRBV4-1 | . | . | CASSQDTSRDTQYF | TGCGCCAGCAGCCAAGACACTAGCAGAGATACGCAGTATTTT
TRBJ2-2 | TRBV5-3 | . | . | CARNSITGLSTGELFF | TGTGCCAGAAATTCCATTACAGGGCTGAGCACCGGGGAGCTGTTTTTT
TRBJ2-6 | TRBV5-1 | . | . | CASGPFSGANVLTF | TGCGCCAGCGGCCCCTTCTCTGGGGCCAACGTCCTGACTTTC
TRBJ2-1 | TRBV1 | . | . | CTSSSGLISDEQFF | TGCACCAGCAGCTCGGGACTAATCTCCGATGAGCAGTTCTTC
TRBJ2-1 | TRBV5-1 | TRBD2 | . | CASSPAGLAGGPSSYNEQFF | TGCGCCAGCAGCCCGGCAGGACTAGCGGGAGGGCCGAGCTCCTACAATGAGCAGTTCTTC
TRBJ1-1 | TRBV7-6 | TRBD1 | . | CASSYRGNTEAFF | TGTGCCAGCAGCTACAGGGGGAACACTGAAGCTTTCTTT
TRBJ1-3 | TRBV7-8 | TRBD1 | . | CASRAWDRTSGNTIYF | TGTGCCAGCAGGGCCTGGGACAGGACCTCTGGAAACACCATATATTTT
TRBJ2-1 | TRBV4-3 | TRBD1 | . | CASSPVPGQSYNEQFF | TGCGCCAGCAGCCCCGTTCCGGGACAGTCCTACAATGAGCAGTTCTTC
TRBJ2-7 | TRBV6-6 | TRBD1 | few | CASSYRPGGEQYF | TGTGCCAGCAGTTATCGCCCAGGGGGCGAGCAGTACTTC
TRBJ1-2 | TRBV10-1 | . | . | CASSPTGSHGYTF | TGCGCCAGCAGTCCGACAGGCTCGCATGGCTACACCTTC
TRBJ1-4 | TRBV7-8 | TRBD1 | . | CASSLGDRVAEKLFF | TGTGCCAGCAGCTTAGGAGACAGGGTTGCTGAAAAACTGTTTTTT
TRBJ2-7 | TRBV10-1 | TRBD1 | once | CASSPLAGGIDEQYF | TGCGCCAGCAGCCCCTTGGCAGGGGGCATCGACGAGCAGTACTTC
TRBJ2-7 | TRBV7-9 | . | . | CASSLEDEQYF | TGTGCCAGCAGCTTGGAGGACGAGCAGTACTTC
TRBJ2-5 | TRBV7-8 | TRBD1 | . | CASSPKTGRRETQYF | TGTGCCAGCAGCCCGAAGACAGGGCGACGAGAGACCCAGTACTTC
TRBJ2-4 | TRBV29-1 | . | . | CSVEWGPRDAKNIQYF | TGCAGCGTTGAATGGGGCCCCAGGGATGCCAAAAACATTCAGTACTTC
TRBJ2-1 | TRBV7-9 | . | . | CASSLRGEQFF | TGTGCCAGCAGCTTAAGAGGGGAGCAGTTCTTC
TRBJ2-2 | TRBV28 | TRBD1 | few | CASSSTGGAGELFF | TGTGCCAGCAGTTCGACAGGGGGAGCCGGGGAGCTGTTTTTT
TRBJ1-2 | TRBV4-3 | . | once | CASSRSVGSNYGYTF | TGCGCCAGCAGTCGTTCCGTGGGCAGCAACTATGGCTACACCTTC
TRBJ2-3 | TRBV7-3 | TRBD1 | . | CASSFGQGSGADTQYF | TGTGCCAGCAGCTTCGGACAGGGGTCGGGGGCAGATACGCAGTATTTT
TRBJ2-7 | TRBV6-5 | TRBD2 | few | CASSVEAGGNYEQYF | TGTGCCAGCAGTGTGGAAGCGGGAGGTAACTACGAGCAGTACTTC
TRBJ1-5 | TRBV6-1 | . | . | CASSEAPRYSGGPQHF | TGTGCCAGCAGTGAAGCCCCGAGGTACTCCGGGGGGCCCCAGCATTTT
TRBJ2-3 | TRBV13 | . | . | CASSSPGTAGLDTQYF | TGTGCCAGCAGCTCCCCCGGGACAGCGGGTTTAGATACGCAGTATTTT
TRBJ2-7 | TRBV7-2 | . | . | CASSLPDEQYF | TGTGCCAGCAGCCTCCCTGACGAGCAGTACTTC
TRBJ2-7 | TRBV6-6 | . | . | CASSLDSHYEQYF | TGTGCCAGCAGTTTGGACAGTCACTACGAGCAGTACTTC
TRBJ2-5 | TRBV15 | . | once | CATSSTRATFLETQYF | TGTGCCACCAGCAGCACCAGGGCGACGTTTTTGGAGACCCAGTACTTC
TRBJ2-2 | TRBV5-1 | TRBD2 | . | CASSLERGFTGELFF | TGCGCCAGCAGCTTGGAGCGGGGCTTCACCGGGGAGCTGTTTTTT
TRBJ1-2 | TRBV11-2 | . | . | CASRTGSRENGYTF | TGTGCCAGCAGGACCGGGAGCCGGGAAAATGGCTACACCTTC
TRBJ2-3 | TRBV14 | TRBD2 | . | CASSQRRSSGKSTDTQYF | TGTGCCAGCAGCCAGAGGAGATCTAGCGGGAAAAGCACAGATACGCAGTATTTT
TRBJ2-1 | TRBV28 | TRBD1 | . | CASSSRDRENEQFF | TGTGCCAGCAGCTCCCGGGACAGGGAGAATGAGCAGTTCTTC
TRBJ2-3 | TRBV9 | TRBD1 | . | CASSAQGAGDTQYF | TGTGCCAGCAGCGCGCAGGGGGCTGGAGATACGCAGTATTTT
TRBJ1-6 | TRBV28 | . | . | CASSSTGTSSGLPLHF | TGTGCCAGCAGTTCGACCGGTACCTCCTCAGGGTTACCCCTCCACTTT
TRBJ1-1 | TRBV6-5 | TRBD1 | . | CASRLTGDTEAFF | TGTGCCAGCAGGCTAACAGGGGACACTGAAGCTTTCTTT
TRBJ1-2 | TRBV5-1 | TRBD1 | . | CASSLEPAQGAWYGYTF | TGCGCCAGCAGCTTGGAGCCGGCACAGGGGGCCTGGTATGGCTACACCTTC
TRBJ1-2 | TRBV27 | . | . | CASATANVYGYTF | TGTGCCAGCGCAACAGCCAACGTCTATGGCTACACCTTC
TRBJ2-7 | TRBV4-1 | . | . | CASSHSRGSPPYEQYF | TGCGCCAGCAGCCACAGCCGGGGGTCACCTCCCTACGAGCAGTACTTC
TRBJ2-7 | TRBV11-2 | . | . | CASSLRAAYEQYF | TGTGCCAGCAGCCTCAGGGCCGCCTACGAGCAGTACTTC
TRBJ2-1 | TRBV6-1 | . | . | CASDRGTQFF | TGTGCCAGCGACCGGGGGACCCAGTTCTTC
TRBJ1-6 | TRBV6-1 | . | . | CASSAPAGASSYNSPLHF | TGTGCCAGCAGTGCCCCGGCAGGGGCCAGCTCCTATAATTCACCCCTCCACTTT
TRBJ2-3 | TRBV28 | . | . | CASSLGQDTDTQYF | TGTGCCAGCAGTTTAGGGCAGGACACAGATACGCAGTATTTT
TRBJ2-7 | TRBV19 | . | . | CASRSQGEQYF | TGTGCCAGCCGAAGCCAGGGCGAGCAGTACTTC
TRBJ2-3 | TRBV9 | . | . | CASSVGQRSTDTQYF | TGTGCCAGCAGCGTAGGCCAGCGGAGCACAGATACGCAGTATTTT
TRBJ1-2 | TRBV19 | TRBD1 | . | CASIPKTGAANYGYTF | TGTGCCAGTATCCCCAAAACAGGGGCAGCTAACTATGGCTACACCTTC